This T cell receptor beta chain was recovered during a study of blood T cell repertoires in COVID-19 (TCRdb year 2020). Some background on the complete study: Collaborator samples came from the United States, Italy and Spain and covered acute and convalescent phases of COVID-19. The material from the prospective study consisted of cDNA or gDNA derived from T cells, B-cell-depleted T cells, or PBMCs. The dataset comprised deeply sampled blood TCRbeta repertoires from subjects exposed to, actively infected with, or recovered from COVID-19. The repertoires were released in a freely available public database meant as a resource for research on the immune response to SARS-CoV-2. The samples were drawn from two sources: the first 160 participants of the ongoing ImmuneRACE study, and over 950 subjects contributed by 6 global collaborators. A de-identified subject ID, COVID-19 status, age in years and sex were almost always included in the sample metadata. Where available, HLA class I and class II types were taken from metadata supplied by the sample provider and were not determined by assay-based typing.

Note on this clone: Which antigen it targets is not known. Base qualities were left out, and no much larger clone turns up one base away.

The immunoSEQ Assay, a bias-controlled multiplex PCR, was used to amplify TCRbeta CDR3 regions from genomic DNA. The published analysis was carried out like this. The number of nucleated cells in each sample was estimated by amplification of reference gene primers within the assay. Sequence reads were collapsed and filtered to measure the absolute abundance of every unique TCRbeta CDR3 rearrangement. For each sample, productive Simpson clonality was calculated as the square root of Simpson's diversity index over productive rearrangements. Drawn from immuneACCESS, this table holds only the in-frame rearrangements with V and J called that TCRdb kept. Clones are partly lost; checked studies trace under half to an unresolved V gene and leave the rest unexplained. That table gives V, J and clone size, and the DNA gave D and trimming. The sample records some 210,000 clones, 75% to 90% of which are singletons. Jointly, the top ten make up about 5% of the sample.

Each collaborating institution followed its own protocols to collect whole blood in K2EDTA tubes. For TCRbeta analysis, collaborators shipped samples in one of three forms: frozen whole blood, isolated PBMCs, or DNA extracted from either of those sample types. On the study overall, not on this receptor specifically: The amount of clinical and demographic metadata varied by source and participant and was provided uncurated.

The sequence derives from a middle-aged woman with acute or convalescent COVID-19. Sequencing was performed on peripheral blood.

Here is the DNA: TGTGCCAGCAGCCGCGGGACAGTAGCTAACTATGGCTACACCTTC. Its amino acids are CASSRGTVANYGYTF. The chain uses TRBV7-9 and TRBJ1-2, and 7 junction bases match TRBD1. The germline V gene (reference sequence) supplies CDR1 SEHNR and CDR2 FQNEAQ. Trimming takes 5 bases off V and 0 bases off J; junction bases not matched to a gene: 6. From its cysteine to its phenylalanine, the CDR3 spans 15 amino acids. CDR3 DNA only is kept here, 45 bases in frame from base 1.